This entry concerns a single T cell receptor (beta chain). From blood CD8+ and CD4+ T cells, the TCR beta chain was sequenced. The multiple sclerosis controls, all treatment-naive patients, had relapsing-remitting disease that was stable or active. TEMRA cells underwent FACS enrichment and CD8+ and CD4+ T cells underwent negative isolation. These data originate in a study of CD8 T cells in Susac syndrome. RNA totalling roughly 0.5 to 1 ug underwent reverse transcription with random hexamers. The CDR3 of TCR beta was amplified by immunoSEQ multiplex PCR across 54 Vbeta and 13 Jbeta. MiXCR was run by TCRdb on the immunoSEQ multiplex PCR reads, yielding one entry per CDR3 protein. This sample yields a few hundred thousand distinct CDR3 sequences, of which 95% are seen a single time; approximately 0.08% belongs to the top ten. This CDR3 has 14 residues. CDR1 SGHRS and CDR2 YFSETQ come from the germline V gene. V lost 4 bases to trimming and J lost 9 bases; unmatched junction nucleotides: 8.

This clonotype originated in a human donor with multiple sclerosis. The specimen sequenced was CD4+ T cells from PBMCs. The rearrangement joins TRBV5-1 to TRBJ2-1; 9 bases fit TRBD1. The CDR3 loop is CASSRGQGNAEQFF. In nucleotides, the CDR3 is TGCGCCAGCAGCCGTGGACAGGGGAATGCTGAGCAGTTCTTC.